Described below is a single T cell receptor (beta chain) sequence and its context. The antigen remains undetermined. Naivety among CD8 cells was defined by CD45RO negativity and positive CCR7 selection, thereby excluding terminally differentiated effector memory CD45RA+ cells. This sample stems from a study of shared clonotypes between healthy human individuals. Background on the study: Donor ages ranged 18 to 49 years: a couple of women, a few men.

The method was immunoSEQ multiplex PCR; TCRdb's version includes in-frame clones alone and lacks a portion of them. This table holds about 650,000 clones, roughly 95% found once. This CDR3 region has 14 residues. V shed 4 bases, J shed 5 bases, and the junction held 4 bases outside the gene matches. Per germline, CDR1 MNHEY and CDR2 SVGAGI. Study-wide results and limits: Clonotype sharing among donors, it was expected, would be affected by sequencing depth. Estimated clonotype richness was generally higher in naive than memory subsets. Sampling covered nothing but blood. Tissue TCR repertoires likely differ from those found in blood.

The gene calls are TRBV6-5 and TRBJ2-2; 7 bases match TRBD2. This clonotype was sampled from a woman aged 30 to 39 in good health. Sequencing was carried out using naive CD8+ T cells sorted from blood. The CDR3 sequence: CASSSWRETGELFF. The CDR3 DNA reads as TGTGCCAGCAGTTCTTGGCGGGAGACCGGGGAGCTGTTTTTT.